This record covers a single T cell receptor beta chain. The V and J ends lost 7 bases and 4 bases respectively, with 19 bases between them. Germline values: CDR1 LNHDA, CDR2 SQIVND (reference sequence). The CDR3 has 15 residues. This sample was taken from a study of beta chain features in type 1 diabetes. What was sequenced were expressed TCRB transcripts, since all of the isolated RNA had been reverse transcribed. Sequencing used immunoSEQ multiplex PCR; TCRdb keeps in-frame clones, though not all of them. The table lists hundreds of thousands of clones, roughly 70% of them singletons, with around 0.05% in the top ten.

This chain links TRBV19 with TRBJ1-2, with D hard to call. The sequenced material came from naive CD4+ T cells from blood. This TCR was recovered from a man aged 30 to 39 in good health. The CDR3, as DNA: TGTGCCAGTAATACTCAGGACGGAATCAGCTATGGCTACACCTTC. It translates to CASNTQDGISYGYTF. The full variable domain, with the rest looked up from reference TRBV19 and TRBJ1-2, is DGGITQSPKYLFRKEGQNVTLSCEQNLNHDAMYWYRQDPGQGLRLIYYSQIVNDFQKGDIAEGYSVSREKKESFPLTVTSAQKNPTAFYLCASNTQDGISYGYTFGSGTRLTVV.